Sequencing of this TCR beta chain was carried out in a study of T-cell memory formation after mild COVID-19. Via MiXCR, TCRdb re-called the 5' RACE reads, giving one row per CDR3 protein. The data contain fewer than 550,000 distinct CDR3 sequences, around 18% of them seen just once; the ten biggest clones take up around 8%. The sequence was collected from an adult woman who had mild COVID-19 (a few samples of this study predate the infection). Cell type and time point are not known. Source material: PBMCs or a T cell subset sorted from them (not recorded which).

The CDR3 sequence is CASSPYRAGDSTDTQYF. In DNA form, the CDR3 reads TGTGCCAGCAGCCCATACCGAGCGGGGGACAGCACAGATACGCAGTATTTT. V gene TRBV21-1 combines with J gene TRBJ2-3; TRBD2 is the table's D call and was not checked against the DNA. TRBV21-1 is a recognized pseudogene. The CDR3 is 17 residues long.